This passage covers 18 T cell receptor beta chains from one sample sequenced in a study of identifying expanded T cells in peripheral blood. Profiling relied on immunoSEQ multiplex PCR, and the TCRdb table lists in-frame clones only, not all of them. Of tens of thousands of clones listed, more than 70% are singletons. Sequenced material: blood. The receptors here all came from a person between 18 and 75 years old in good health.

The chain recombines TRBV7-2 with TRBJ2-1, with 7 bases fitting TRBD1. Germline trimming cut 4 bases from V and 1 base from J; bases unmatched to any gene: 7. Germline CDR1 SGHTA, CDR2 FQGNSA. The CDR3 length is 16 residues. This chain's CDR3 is CASSYLGGTSYNEQFF. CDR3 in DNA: TGTGCCAGCAGCTACCTAGGGGGCACTTCCTACAATGAGCAGTTCTTC.

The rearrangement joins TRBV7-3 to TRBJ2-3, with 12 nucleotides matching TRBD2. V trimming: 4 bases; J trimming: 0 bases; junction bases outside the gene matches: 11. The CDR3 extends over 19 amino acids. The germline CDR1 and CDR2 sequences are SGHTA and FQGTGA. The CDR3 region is CASSSSGTSGPFSTDTQYF. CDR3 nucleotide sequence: TGTGCCAGCAGCTCGTCCGGGACTAGCGGGCCATTTAGCACAGATACGCAGTATTTT.

The CDR3 coding sequence is TGTGCCAGCAGCTTGGACAGGGTATCTGAAGCTTTCTTT. Protein sequence: CASSLDRVSEAFF. The rearrangement uses TRBV11-2 and TRBJ1-1; 8 nucleotides match TRBD1. The germline V gene has CDR1 SGHAT and CDR2 FQNNGV. The CDR3 runs 13 residues. The V segment lost 3 bases and the J segment 6 bases; nucleotides outside the gene matches: 3.

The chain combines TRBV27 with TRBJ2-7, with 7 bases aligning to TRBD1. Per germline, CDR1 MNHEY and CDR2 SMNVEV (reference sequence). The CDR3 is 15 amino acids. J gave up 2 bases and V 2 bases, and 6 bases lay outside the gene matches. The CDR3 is CASSLRQGSPYEQYF. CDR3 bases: TGTGCCAGCAGTTTAAGACAGGGAAGCCCCTACGAGCAGTACTTC.

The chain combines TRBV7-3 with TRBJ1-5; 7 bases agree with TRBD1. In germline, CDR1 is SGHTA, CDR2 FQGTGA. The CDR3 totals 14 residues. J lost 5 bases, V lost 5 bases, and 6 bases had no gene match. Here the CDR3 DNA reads TGTGCCAGCAGCCTAAACAGGGGCTATCAGCCCCAGCATTTT. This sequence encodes CASSLNRGYQPQHF.

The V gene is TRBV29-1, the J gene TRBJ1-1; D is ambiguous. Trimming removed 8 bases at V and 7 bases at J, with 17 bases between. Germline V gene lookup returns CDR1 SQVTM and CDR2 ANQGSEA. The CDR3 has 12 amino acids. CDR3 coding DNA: TGCAGCATAGACCGGGGTCTCGGTGAAGCTTTCTTT. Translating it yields CSIDRGLGEAFF.

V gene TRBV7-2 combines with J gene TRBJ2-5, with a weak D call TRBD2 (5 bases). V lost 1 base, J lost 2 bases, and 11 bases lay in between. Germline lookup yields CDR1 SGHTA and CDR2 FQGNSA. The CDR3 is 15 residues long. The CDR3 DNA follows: TGTGCCAGCAGCTTAGTCGGTTGGAGGCAAGAGACCCAGTACTTC. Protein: CASSLVGWRQETQYF.

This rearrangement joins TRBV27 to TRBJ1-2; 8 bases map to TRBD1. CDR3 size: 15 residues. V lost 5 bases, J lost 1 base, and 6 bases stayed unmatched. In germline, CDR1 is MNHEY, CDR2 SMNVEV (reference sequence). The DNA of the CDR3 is TGTGCCAGCAGTGACACCACAGGGGGTAACTATGGCTACACCTTC. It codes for CASSDTTGGNYGYTF.

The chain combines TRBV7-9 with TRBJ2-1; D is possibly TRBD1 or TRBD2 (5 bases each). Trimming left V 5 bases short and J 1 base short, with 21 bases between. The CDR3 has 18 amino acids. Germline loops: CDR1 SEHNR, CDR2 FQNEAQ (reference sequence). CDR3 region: CASSPVGGAVRSYNEQFF. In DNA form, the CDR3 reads TGTGCCAGCAGCCCCGTTGGGGGAGCGGTTAGATCCTACAATGAGCAGTTCTTC.

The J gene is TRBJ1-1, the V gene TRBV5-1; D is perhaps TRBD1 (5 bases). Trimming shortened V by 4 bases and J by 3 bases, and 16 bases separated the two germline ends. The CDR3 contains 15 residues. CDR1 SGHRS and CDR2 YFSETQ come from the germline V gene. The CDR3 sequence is CASSPSGADHTEAFF. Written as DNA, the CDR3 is TGCGCCAGCAGCCCCAGTGGGGCAGACCACACTGAAGCTTTCTTT.

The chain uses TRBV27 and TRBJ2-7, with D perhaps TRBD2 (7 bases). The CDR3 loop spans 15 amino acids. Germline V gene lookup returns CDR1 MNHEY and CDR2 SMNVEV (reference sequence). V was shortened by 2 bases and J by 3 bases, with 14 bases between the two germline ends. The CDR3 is CASSLSGGAGYEQYF. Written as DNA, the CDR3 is TGTGCCAGCAGTTTAAGTGGGGGGGCAGGCTACGAGCAGTACTTC.

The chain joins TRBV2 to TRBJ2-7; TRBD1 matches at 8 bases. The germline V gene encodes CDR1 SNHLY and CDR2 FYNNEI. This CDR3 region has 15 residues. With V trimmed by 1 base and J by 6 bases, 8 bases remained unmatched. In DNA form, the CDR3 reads TGTGCCAGCAGTGAAGAGCCGGGACAGGCGGTCGAGCAGTACTTC. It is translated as CASSEEPGQAVEQYF.

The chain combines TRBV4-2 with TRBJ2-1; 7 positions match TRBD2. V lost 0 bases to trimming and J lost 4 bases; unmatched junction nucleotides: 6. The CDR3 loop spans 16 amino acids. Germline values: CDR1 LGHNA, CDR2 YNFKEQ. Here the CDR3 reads CASSQDGASGYNEQFF. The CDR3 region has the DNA TGTGCCAGCAGCCAAGATGGGGCTAGCGGATACAATGAGCAGTTCTTC.

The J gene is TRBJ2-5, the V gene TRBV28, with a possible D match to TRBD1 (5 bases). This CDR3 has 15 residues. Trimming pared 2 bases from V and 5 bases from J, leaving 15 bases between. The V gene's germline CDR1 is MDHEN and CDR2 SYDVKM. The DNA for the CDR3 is TGTGCCAGCAGTTTAATGAGTGAGAAGGGGGAGACCCAGTACTTC. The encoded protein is CASSLMSEKGETQYF.

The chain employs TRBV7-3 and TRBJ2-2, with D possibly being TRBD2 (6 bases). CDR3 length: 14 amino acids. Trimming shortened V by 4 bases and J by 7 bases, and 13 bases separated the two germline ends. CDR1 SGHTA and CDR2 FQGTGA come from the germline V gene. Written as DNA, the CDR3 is TGTGCCAGCAGCTCGCTAGCGTTTGGCGGGGAGCTGTTTTTT. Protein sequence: CASSSLAFGGELFF.

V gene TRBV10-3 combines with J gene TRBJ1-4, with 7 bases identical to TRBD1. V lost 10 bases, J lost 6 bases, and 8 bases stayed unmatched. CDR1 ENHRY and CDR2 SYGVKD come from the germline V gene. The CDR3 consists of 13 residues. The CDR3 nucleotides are TGTGCCACCGCAGGGGGAGGTGATGAAAAACTGTTTTTT. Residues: CATAGGGDEKLFF.

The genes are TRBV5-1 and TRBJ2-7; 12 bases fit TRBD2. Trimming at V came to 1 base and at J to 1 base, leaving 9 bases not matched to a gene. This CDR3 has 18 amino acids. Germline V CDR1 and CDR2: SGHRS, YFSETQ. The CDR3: CASSLSLAGGQRSYEQYF. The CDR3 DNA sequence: TGCGCCAGCAGCTTGTCACTAGCGGGAGGACAAAGATCCTACGAGCAGTACTTC.

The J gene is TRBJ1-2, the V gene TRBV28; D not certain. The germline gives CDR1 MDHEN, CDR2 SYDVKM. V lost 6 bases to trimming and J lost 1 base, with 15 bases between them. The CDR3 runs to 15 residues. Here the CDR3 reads CASRFPSTVNYGYTF. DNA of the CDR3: TGTGCCAGCAGGTTCCCCTCGACCGTTAACTATGGCTACACCTTC.